The 27 T cell receptor beta chains below all came from one sample that was sequenced in a study of cytomegalovirus exposure and HLA in healthy donors. The study ran its PCR with 60 Vbeta and 13 Jbeta primers. TCRdb's copy holds only in-frame clones and misses some; the assay was immunoSEQ multiplex PCR. This sample has approximately 85,000 clones; nearly 80% occur once, and the top ten carry 20% to 30%. Sequenced material: PBMCs. The receptors were sampled from a woman aged 50 to 60 in good health and CMV-seropositive.

The V call is TRBV7-8, the J call TRBJ2-3; D not certain. V was cut by 0 bases and J by 2 bases, with 6 bases left in between. This CDR3 region has 14 residues. The germline CDR1 and CDR2 sequences are SGHVS and FQNEAQ. In DNA, the CDR3 is TGTGCCAGCAGCTTAGCGGGCTCCACAGATACGCAGTATTTT. Protein: CASSLAGSTDTQYF.

This clone was recorded a few times. The CDR3 DNA reads as TGTGCCAGCAGGGGGCAGCTGAACACCGGGGAGCTGTTTTTT. Its translation: CASRGQLNTGELFF. The V gene is TRBV6-1, the J gene TRBJ2-2; TRBD1 might be the D (5 bases). Trimming removed 6 bases from V and 1 base from J, with 9 bases in between. The germline V gene has CDR1 MNHNS and CDR2 SASEGT. The CDR3 is 14 amino acids.

This chain links TRBV6-4 with TRBJ1-1, with D unclear. CDR1 is MRHNA and CDR2 is SNTAGT in the germline V gene. V was cut by 4 bases and J by 4 bases, with 10 bases left in between. The length of the CDR3 is 13 residues. The CDR3 sequence: CASSAQRGTEAFF. The CDR3 DNA reads TGTGCCAGCAGTGCCCAACGGGGCACTGAAGCTTTCTTT.

This chain joins TRBV7-3 and TRBJ1-2; maybe TRBD1 (5 bases). This CDR3 is built from 14 residues. CDR1 SGHTA and CDR2 FQGTGA come from the germline V gene. V dropped 0 bases and J dropped 2 bases, with 7 bases sitting between them. The CDR3 protein is CASSLTAGNYGYTF. For the CDR3, the DNA is TGTGCCAGCAGCTTAACTGCAGGGAACTATGGCTACACCTTC.

This chain joins TRBV19 and TRBJ1-1; D is undetermined. The V end lost 3 bases, the J end lost 1 base, and 12 bases lay between the germline ends. Germline V lookup: CDR1 LNHDA, CDR2 SQIVND (reference sequence). The CDR3 has 15 amino acids. The CDR3 nucleotides read TGTGCCAGTAGTATTCGCATAGCTGCGAACACTGAAGCTTTCTTT. Translating gives CASSIRIAANTEAFF.

This chain joins TRBV2 and TRBJ1-1; perhaps TRBD1 as D (6 bases). The CDR3 sequence is 16 residues long. The germline V gene encodes CDR1 SNHLY and CDR2 FYNNEI. The V end was cut by 2 bases, the J end by 4 bases, with 17 bases between. CDR3 sequence: CASSETPTGTGTEAFF. CDR3 DNA: TGTGCCAGCAGTGAAACACCTACAGGGACGGGCACTGAAGCTTTCTTT.

This chain connects TRBV6-1 to TRBJ1-2; D is perhaps TRBD1 (5 bases). This CDR3 has 15 amino acids. From germline, CDR1 is MNHNS and CDR2 SASEGT. V lost 6 bases, J lost 4 bases, and 18 bases lay in between. This CDR3 is CASSDPGLWSYGYTF. The CDR3 DNA sequence: TGTGCCAGCAGCGACCCGGGACTCTGGAGCTATGGCTACACCTTC.

The genes are TRBV4-2 and TRBJ2-2; TRBD2 agrees at 14 bases. The CDR3 is 17 amino acids. Germline V gene sequence: CDR1 LGHNA, CDR2 YNFKEQ. V lost 1 base and J lost 6; bases outside the gene matches: 4. CDR3 bases: TGTGCCAGCAGCCAAGTTGCGACTAGCGGGAGGGCCGGGGAGCTGTTTTTT. This translates into CASSQVATSGRAGELFF.

This rearrangement joins TRBV9 to TRBJ1-2; TRBD1 might be the D (5 bases). The V gene lost 0 bases and the J gene lost 8 bases, with 14 bases spanning the gap. The germline V gene has CDR1 SGDLS and CDR2 YYNGEE. The CDR3 runs to 14 residues. This CDR3 is CASSVDRGVEGYTF. The CDR3, as DNA: TGTGCCAGCAGCGTAGACCGGGGGGTGGAAGGCTACACCTTC.

V is TRBV27 and J is TRBJ2-1, with 8 bases that match TRBD1. V was clipped by 5 bases and J by 6 bases; unmatched bases: 12. The CDR3 contains 16 residues. Per germline, CDR1 MNHEY and CDR2 SMNVEV (reference sequence). CDR3 nucleotide sequence: TGTGCCAGCAGTCGAACTAGGACAGGGCCTTTCAATGAGCAGTTCTTC. Its protein product is CASSRTRTGPFNEQFF.

The chain employs TRBV6-1 and TRBJ1-1, with D tentatively TRBD1 (6 bases). Germline CDR1 reads MNHNS; CDR2 reads SASEGT. The CDR3 extends over 15 amino acids. V shed 7 bases and J shed 4 bases, with 19 bases lying between them. The CDR3 region has the DNA TGTGCCAGCACAGTGGGGGGGGGCTGGGGCACTGAAGCTTTCTTT. It is translated as CASTVGGGWGTEAFF.

V is TRBV4-1 and J is TRBJ1-2; possible D gene TRBD1, 5 bases. Germline loops: CDR1 MGHRA, CDR2 YSYEKL. The CDR3 has 17 amino acids. V was shortened by 5 bases and J by 7 bases, with 26 bases between the two germline ends. The CDR3 sequence is CASSGPSEVQDTGGYTF. CDR3 DNA sequence: TGCGCCAGCAGCGGACCCTCGGAAGTGCAGGACACGGGTGGCTACACCTTC.

The chain couples TRBV5-6 to TRBJ1-2, with 9 bases fitting TRBD1. V gave up 3 bases and J gave up 8 bases; unmatched junction bases: 5. There are 13 residues in the CDR3. CDR1 and CDR2 from the germline V gene are SGHDT and YYEEEE. CDR3 nucleotide sequence: TGTGCCAGCAGCTCGGGACAGGGCGTAGGCTACACCTTC. Translation: CASSSGQGVGYTF.

The chain carries TRBV29-1 and TRBJ2-1; 15 bases are shared with TRBD2. V was clipped by 4 bases and J by 9 bases; unmatched bases: 13. The CDR3 sequence is 17 residues long. Germline CDR1 is SQVTM and CDR2 is ANQGSEA. The CDR3 DNA is TGCAGCGTTGGACTTCTCGGACTAGCGGGAGGGGGGAGTGAGCAGTTCTTC. Amino acids: CSVGLLGLAGGGSEQFF.

CDR3 nucleotides: TGTGCCAGCAGGCAGGGGGCGAATACTGAAGCTTTCTTT. Its protein product is CASRQGANTEAFF. The V gene is TRBV6-4, the J gene TRBJ1-1, with TRBD1 matching 8 bases. The CDR3 has 13 residues. Looked up from germline, CDR1 is MRHNA and CDR2 is SNTAGT. After removal of 6 bases from V and 5 bases from J, the junction contained 5 bases not matched to a gene.

The chain couples TRBV19 to TRBJ1-2; TRBD1 agrees at 9 bases. Germline V gene sequence: CDR1 LNHDA, CDR2 SQIVND (reference sequence). This CDR3 has 16 residues. V gave up 6 bases and J gave up 4 bases; unmatched junction bases: 12. The CDR3 coding sequence is TGTGCCAGTAGATCCCGGGACAGGGCGGGGAGCTATGGCTACACCTTC. Translated, it gives CASRSRDRAGSYGYTF.

This sequence joins TRBV5-1 and TRBJ2-2; 8 nucleotides align to TRBD2. The J segment lost 5 bases and the V segment lost 7 bases, leaving 4 bases of the junction unmatched. The CDR3 runs 13 residues. Germline loops: CDR1 SGHRS, CDR2 YFSETQ. In DNA, the CDR3 is TGCGCCAGCCGGGAGGGGTGGACCGGGGAGCTGTTTTTT. It is translated as CASREGWTGELFF.

The rearrangement uses TRBV6-5 and TRBJ2-1; maybe TRBD2 (5 bases). The CDR3 covers 12 residues. V was pared by 9 bases and J by 11 bases, with 17 bases between. Germline loops: CDR1 MNHEY, CDR2 SVGAGI. DNA of the CDR3: TGTGCCAGTTGCCGGGCCCGGGGTAAGCAGTTCTTC. Translating gives CASCRARGKQFF.

Note on this clone: The junction shows a germline mismatch at one end, possibly a read error. V usage is TRBV29-1 and J usage is TRBJ2-1; TRBD1 matches at 8 bases. Germline values: CDR1 SQVTM, CDR2 ANQGSEA. The CDR3 length is 14 residues. For the CDR3, the DNA is TGCAGCGGTGAAACCGGGACAGGATGGGGTGAGCAGTTCTTC. Residues: CSGETGTGWGEQFF.

This chain connects TRBV5-4 to TRBJ2-2; TRBD1 aligns across 7 bases. Trimming took 4 bases from V and 1 from J; bases not matched to a gene: 4. This CDR3 comprises 15 residues. CDR1 and CDR2 (germline): SGHNT, YYREEE (reference sequence). In nucleotides, the CDR3 is TGTGCCAGCAGCGCACAGGGGAGGAACACCGGGGAGCTGTTTTTT. Translated: CASSAQGRNTGELFF.

J is TRBJ1-2 and V is TRBV4-1; D possibly corresponds to TRBD1 (6 bases). The CDR3 is 17 residues long. Germline V gene data show CDR1 as MGHRA and CDR2 as YSYEKL. V was pared by 4 bases and J by 7 bases, with 25 bases between. The DNA for the CDR3 is TGCGCCAGCAGCCTCTCGGGCAGGGGCAGTGTTTCGGGTGGCTACACCTTC. Translating it yields CASSLSGRGSVSGGYTF.

The genes are TRBV2 and TRBJ1-2, with unresolved D. CDR1 is SNHLY and CDR2 is FYNNEI in the germline V gene. Deletions cut 4 bases from V and 5 bases from J, with 8 bases between. CDR3 length: 12 residues. The CDR3 DNA follows: TGTGCCAGCAGTGCCTCGGGTTATGGCTACACCTTC. Translated: CASSASGYGYTF.

J is TRBJ1-5 and V is TRBV5-6; possibly TRBD1 for D (6 bases). The ends were cut back, 3 bases at V and 3 bases at J, with 10 bases in the middle. CDR3 size: 14 residues. Germline V gene lookup returns CDR1 SGHDT and CDR2 YYEEEE. DNA for the CDR3: TGTGCCAGCAGCTCCAGGGGATTCAATCAGCCCCAGCATTTT. It codes for CASSSRGFNQPQHF.

The chain links TRBV6-1 to TRBJ1-1; 9 bases map to TRBD1. The trim removed 2 bases at V and 5 bases at J, leaving 6 bases unmatched. The CDR3 contains 15 residues. CDR1 is MNHNS, CDR2 SASEGT, per germline. The CDR3 DNA sequence: TGTGCCAGCAGTGAAAAGGGACAGGGTCGAACTGAAGCTTTCTTT. Encoded protein: CASSEKGQGRTEAFF.

This clone was observed a few times. The rearrangement joins TRBV10-1 to TRBJ2-3, with D tentatively TRBD2 (5 bases). Trimming took off 3 bases at V and 4 bases at J, with 8 bases between the two ends. The germline gives CDR1 WNHNN, CDR2 SYGVQD (reference sequence). The CDR3 consists of 13 residues. CDR3 nucleotide sequence: TGCGCCAGCAGTGACGGTAGCGCAGATACGCAGTATTTT. Its translation: CASSDGSADTQYF.

This chain links TRBV27 with TRBJ1-1; D may be TRBD1 (6 bases). Between the trimmed V and J ends, which lost 6 bases and 4 bases, there was a span of 12 bases. The V gene's germline CDR1 is MNHEY and CDR2 SMNVEV (reference sequence). The CDR3 has 13 amino acids. CDR3 sequence reads: CASRGEGGTEAFF. CDR3 coding DNA: TGTGCCAGCAGGGGGGAGGGGGGCACTGAAGCTTTCTTT.

The J gene is TRBJ2-1, the V gene TRBV27; 8 positions match TRBD1. Germline V gene sequence: CDR1 MNHEY, CDR2 SMNVEV (reference sequence). The CDR3 totals 14 residues. The J segment lost 3 bases and the V segment lost 6 bases, leaving 4 bases of the junction unmatched. CDR3 in amino acids: CASRMGQVYNEQFF. The CDR3 bases are TGTGCCAGCAGGATGGGACAGGTCTACAATGAGCAGTTCTTC.